This T cell receptor beta chain was captured by sequencing in a study of shared clonotypes between healthy human individuals. On the study more broadly: Used for every donor were three CD4 naive, three CD4 memory, two CD8 naive and one CD8 memory plate.

After removal of 0 bases from V and 5 bases from J, the junction contained 6 bases not matched to a gene. CDR1 and CDR2 from the germline V gene are SNHLY and FYNNEI. The CDR3 is made up of 15 amino acids. Into CD45RA+ naive and CD45RA-negative memory subsets, the CD4+ cells were split. Sequencing was performed with immunoSEQ multiplex PCR; in TCRdb, only in-frame clones are kept and a portion is missing. Of millions of clones listed, 95% are singletons. Sequences were obtained from naive CD4+ T cells sorted from blood. Specified subset: CD45RA+ positively selected. V and J are TRBV2 and TRBJ2-5; 7 positions match TRBD1. The clonotype was recovered from a man between 18 and 35 years old in good health. As DNA, the CDR3 is TGTGCCAGCAGTGAAGCGCCAAGGGGGCAGGAGACCCAGTACTTC. Translation gives CASSEAPRGQETQYF.